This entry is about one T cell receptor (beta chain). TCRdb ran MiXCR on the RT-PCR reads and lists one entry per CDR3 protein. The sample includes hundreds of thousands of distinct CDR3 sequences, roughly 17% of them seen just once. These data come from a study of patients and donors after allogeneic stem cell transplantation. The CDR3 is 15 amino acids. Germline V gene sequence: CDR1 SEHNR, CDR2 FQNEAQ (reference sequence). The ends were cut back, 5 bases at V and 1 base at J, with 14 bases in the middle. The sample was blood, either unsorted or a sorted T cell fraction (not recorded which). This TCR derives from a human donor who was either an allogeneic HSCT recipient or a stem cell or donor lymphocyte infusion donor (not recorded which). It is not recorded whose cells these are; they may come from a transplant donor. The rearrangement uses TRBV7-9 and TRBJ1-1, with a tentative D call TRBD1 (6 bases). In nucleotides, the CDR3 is TGTGCCAGCAGCCTCGAAGGGGGACCGAACACTGAAGCTTTCTTT. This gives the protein CASSLEGGPNTEAFF.